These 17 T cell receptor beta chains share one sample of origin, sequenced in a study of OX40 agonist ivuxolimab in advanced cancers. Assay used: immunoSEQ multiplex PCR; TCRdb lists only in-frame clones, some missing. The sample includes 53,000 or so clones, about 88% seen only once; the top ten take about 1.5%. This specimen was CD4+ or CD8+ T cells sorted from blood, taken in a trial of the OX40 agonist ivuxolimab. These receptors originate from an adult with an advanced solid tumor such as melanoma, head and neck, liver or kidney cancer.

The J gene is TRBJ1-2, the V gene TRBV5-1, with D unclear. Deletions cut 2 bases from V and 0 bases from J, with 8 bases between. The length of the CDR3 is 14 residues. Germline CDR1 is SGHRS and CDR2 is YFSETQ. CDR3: CASSFRGSNYGYTF. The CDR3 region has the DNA TGCGCCAGCAGCTTTCGCGGCTCTAACTATGGCTACACCTTC.

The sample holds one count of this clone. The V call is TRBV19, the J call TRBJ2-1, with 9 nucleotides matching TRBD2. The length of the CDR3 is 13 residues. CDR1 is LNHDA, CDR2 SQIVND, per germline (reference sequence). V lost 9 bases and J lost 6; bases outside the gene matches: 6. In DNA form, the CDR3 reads TGTGCCAGCGCGAGCGGGGGGCGCAATGAGCAGTTCTTC. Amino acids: CASASGGRNEQFF.

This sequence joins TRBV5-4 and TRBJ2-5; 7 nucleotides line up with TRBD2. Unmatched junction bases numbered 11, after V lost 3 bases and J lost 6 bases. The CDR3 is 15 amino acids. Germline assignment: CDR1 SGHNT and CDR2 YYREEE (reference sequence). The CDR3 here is CASSYWTRGEKTQYF. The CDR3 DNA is TGTGCCAGCAGCTACTGGACTAGAGGGGAAAAGACCCAGTACTTC.

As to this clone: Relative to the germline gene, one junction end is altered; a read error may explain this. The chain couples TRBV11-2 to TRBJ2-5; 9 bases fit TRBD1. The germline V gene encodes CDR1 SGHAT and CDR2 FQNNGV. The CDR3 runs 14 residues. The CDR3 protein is CAGSPPGTGETQYF. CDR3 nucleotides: TGTGCCGGCAGCCCCCCTGGGACAGGGGAGACCCAGTACTTC.

The CDR3 region has the DNA TGTGCCAGCAGTCTATCGGAGAGTTATGGCTACACCTTC. Its translation: CASSLSESYGYTF. The chain employs TRBV6-6 and TRBJ1-2; D not resolved. CDR1 and CDR2 from the germline V gene are MNHNY and SVGAGI (reference sequence). The length of the CDR3 is 13 residues. Trimming shortened V by 5 bases and J by 5 bases, and 12 bases separated the two germline ends.

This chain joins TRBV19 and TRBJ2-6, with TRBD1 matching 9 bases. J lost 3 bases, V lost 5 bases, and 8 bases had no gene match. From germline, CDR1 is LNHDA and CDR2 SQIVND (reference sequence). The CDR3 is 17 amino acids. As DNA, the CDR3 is TGTGCCAGTAGTCCCTCCGGGACAGGGAGTGGGGCCAACGTCCTGACTTTC. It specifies CASSPSGTGSGANVLTF.

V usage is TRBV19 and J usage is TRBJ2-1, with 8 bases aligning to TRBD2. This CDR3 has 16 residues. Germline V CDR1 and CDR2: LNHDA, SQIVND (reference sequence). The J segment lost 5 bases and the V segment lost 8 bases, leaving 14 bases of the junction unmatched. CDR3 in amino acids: CASSPSGAGAHNEQFF. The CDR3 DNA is TGTGCCAGTTCCCCAAGCGGAGCGGGGGCCCACAATGAGCAGTTCTTC.

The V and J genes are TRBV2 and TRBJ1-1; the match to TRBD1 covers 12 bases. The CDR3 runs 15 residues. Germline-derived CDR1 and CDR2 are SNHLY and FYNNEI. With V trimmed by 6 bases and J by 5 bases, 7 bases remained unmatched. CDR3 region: CASSRDRGPGTEAFF. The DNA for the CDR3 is TGTGCCAGCAGCCGGGACAGGGGGCCGGGGACTGAAGCTTTCTTT. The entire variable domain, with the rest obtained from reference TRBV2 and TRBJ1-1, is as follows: EPEVTQTPSHQVTQMGQEVILRCVPISNHLYFYWYRQILGQKVEFLVSFYNNEISEKSEIFDDQFSVERPDGSNFTLKIRSTKLEDSAMYFCASSRDRGPGTEAFFGQGTRLTVV.

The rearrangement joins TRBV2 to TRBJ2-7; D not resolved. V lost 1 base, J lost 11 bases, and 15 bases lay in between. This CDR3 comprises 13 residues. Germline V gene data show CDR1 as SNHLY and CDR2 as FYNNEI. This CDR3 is CASSEEAHRRKYF. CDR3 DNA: TGTGCCAGCAGTGAAGAGGCACATAGAAGGAAGTACTTC.

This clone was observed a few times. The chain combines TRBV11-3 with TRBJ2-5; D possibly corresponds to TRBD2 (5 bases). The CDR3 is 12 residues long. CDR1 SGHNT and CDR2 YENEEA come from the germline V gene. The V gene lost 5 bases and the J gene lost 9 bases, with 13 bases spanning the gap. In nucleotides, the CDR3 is TGTGCCAGCAGCAACCCAGCGGAGGCCCAGTACTTC. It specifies CASSNPAEAQYF.

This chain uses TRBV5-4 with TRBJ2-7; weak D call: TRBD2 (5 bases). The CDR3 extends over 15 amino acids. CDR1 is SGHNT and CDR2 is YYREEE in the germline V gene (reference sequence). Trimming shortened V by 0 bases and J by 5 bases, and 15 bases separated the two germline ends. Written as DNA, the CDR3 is TGTGCCAGCAGCTTGGGGAGCGGCGGTCCCCACGAGCAGTACTTC. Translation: CASSLGSGGPHEQYF.

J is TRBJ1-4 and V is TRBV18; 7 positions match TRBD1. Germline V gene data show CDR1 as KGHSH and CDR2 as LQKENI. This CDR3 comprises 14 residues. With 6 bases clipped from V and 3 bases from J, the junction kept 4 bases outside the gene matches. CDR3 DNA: TGTGCCAGCTCCGAAGGGACAGCTAATGAAAAACTGTTTTTT. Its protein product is CASSEGTANEKLFF.

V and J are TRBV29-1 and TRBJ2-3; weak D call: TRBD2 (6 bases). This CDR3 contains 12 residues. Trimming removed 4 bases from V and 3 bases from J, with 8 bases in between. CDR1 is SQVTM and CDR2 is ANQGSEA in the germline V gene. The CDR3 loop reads CSVVGRTDTQYF. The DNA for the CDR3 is TGCAGCGTTGTAGGGAGGACAGATACGCAGTATTTT.

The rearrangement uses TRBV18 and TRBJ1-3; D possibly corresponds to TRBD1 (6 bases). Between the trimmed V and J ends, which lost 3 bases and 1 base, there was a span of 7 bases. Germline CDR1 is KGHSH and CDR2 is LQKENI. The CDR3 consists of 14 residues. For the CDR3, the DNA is TGTGCCAGCTCACCCCAGGGGTCTGGAAACACCATATATTTT. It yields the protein CASSPQGSGNTIYF.

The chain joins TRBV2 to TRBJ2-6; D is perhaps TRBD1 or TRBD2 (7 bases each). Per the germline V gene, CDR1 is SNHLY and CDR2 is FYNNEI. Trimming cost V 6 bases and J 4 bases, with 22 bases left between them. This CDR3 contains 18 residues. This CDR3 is CASRPVGRGGPGANVLTF. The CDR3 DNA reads TGTGCCAGCAGGCCTGTTGGCAGGGGGGGACCCGGGGCCAACGTCCTGACTTTC.

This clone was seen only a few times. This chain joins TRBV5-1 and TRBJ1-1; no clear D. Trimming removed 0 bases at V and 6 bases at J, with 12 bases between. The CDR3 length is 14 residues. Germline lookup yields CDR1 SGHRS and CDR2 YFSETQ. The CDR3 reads CASSLALAASEAFF. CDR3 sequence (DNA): TGCGCCAGCAGCTTGGCCCTGGCAGCTTCTGAAGCTTTCTTT.

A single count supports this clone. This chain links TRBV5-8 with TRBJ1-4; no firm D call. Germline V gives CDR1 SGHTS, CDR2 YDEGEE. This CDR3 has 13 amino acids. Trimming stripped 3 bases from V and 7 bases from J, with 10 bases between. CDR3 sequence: CASSSDFGEKLFF. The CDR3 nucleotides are TGTGCCAGCAGCTCCGACTTCGGTGAAAAACTGTTTTTT.